These 28 T cell receptor beta chains were sequenced from one sample in a study of shared clonotypes between healthy human individuals. Sequencing was performed with immunoSEQ multiplex PCR; in TCRdb, only in-frame clones are kept and a portion is missing. The sample contains more than 80,000 clones, about two thirds of which appear only once. The specimen sequenced was memory CD8+ T cells sorted from blood. Subset given: CD45RO+ cells pooled with CCR7-negative TemRA cells. All receptors come from a young man in good health.

The chain joins TRBV19 to TRBJ1-2, with D unclear. V was trimmed by 4 bases and J by 3 bases, leaving 15 bases between them. This CDR3 comprises 15 residues. Germline-derived CDR1 and CDR2 are LNHDA and SQIVND (reference sequence). As DNA, the CDR3 is TGTGCCAGTAGTACCCTCGGAGACTGGGACTATGGCTACACCTTC. It codes for CASSTLGDWDYGYTF.

The J gene is TRBJ2-5, the V gene TRBV7-9; a weak D match, TRBD2 (6 bases). The CDR3 runs 14 residues. Trimming removed 1 base at V and 5 bases at J, with 11 bases between. Per the germline V gene, CDR1 is SEHNR and CDR2 is FQNEAQ (reference sequence). The CDR3 sequence is CASSLVTGGETQYF. The DNA for the CDR3 is TGTGCCAGCAGCTTAGTAACAGGAGGGGAGACCCAGTACTTC.

V gene TRBV30 combines with J gene TRBJ1-4; D gene unclear. V gave up 0 bases and J gave up 7 bases, with 9 bases separating them. Germline CDR1 reads GTSNPN; CDR2 reads SVGIG (reference sequence). The CDR3 loop spans 13 amino acids. The CDR3 DNA reads as TGTGCCTGGAGTGTAGGCAGTCTTGAAAAACTGTTTTTT. Its protein is CAWSVGSLEKLFF.

Concerning this clone itself: A far larger clone is one base from this, pointing to a likely read error. The rearrangement joins TRBV10-1 to TRBJ2-1, with D possibly being TRBD2 (6 bases). The germline V and J ends were trimmed by 5 bases and 8 bases, with 19 bases remaining between them. The CDR3 covers 15 residues. Germline CDR1 and CDR2: WNHNN and SYGVQD (reference sequence). The CDR3 DNA follows: TGCGCCAGCAGTCTGGACCAGGGCGGGATTGATGAGCAGTTCTTC. It yields the protein CASSLDQGGIDEQFF.

The chain uses TRBV5-4 and TRBJ2-7; possibly TRBD1 for D (6 bases). The V end lost 4 bases, the J end lost 2 bases, and 10 bases lay between the germline ends. Germline CDR1 reads SGHNT; CDR2 reads YYREEE (reference sequence). The CDR3 is 13 residues long. The CDR3 DNA reads as TGTGCCAGCAGCGGGGACATGGCCTACGAGCAGTACTTC. Protein product: CASSGDMAYEQYF.

Comment on this clone: Mismatch with germline at one junction end may stem from a read error. This chain connects TRBV7-7 to TRBJ2-2; 7 nucleotides line up with TRBD2. Germline CDR1 SSHAT, CDR2 FNYEAQ (reference sequence). The CDR3 covers 17 residues. The CDR3 protein is CASSLGPGRESTGELFF. In DNA form, the CDR3 reads TGTGCTAGCAGCTTAGGTCCGGGGCGGGAGAGCACCGGGGAGCTGTTTTTT.

This chain joins TRBV14 and TRBJ2-3; 7 bases align to TRBD2. Germline CDR1 SGHDN, CDR2 FVKESK. After removal of 4 bases from V and 5 bases from J, the junction contained 6 bases not matched to a gene. This CDR3 is built from 14 residues. This CDR3 is CASSLLAGRDTQYF. The CDR3 DNA sequence: TGTGCCAGCAGCCTTTTAGCGGGCAGAGATACGCAGTATTTT.

This chain uses TRBV11-1 with TRBJ2-3; 7 bases match TRBD2. This CDR3 contains 14 residues. V shed 5 bases, J shed 3 bases, and the junction held 5 bases outside the gene matches. The germline gives CDR1 SGHAT, CDR2 FQDESV (reference sequence). For the CDR3, the DNA is TGTGCCAGCAGCCGGCGGGAGCGTACAGATACGCAGTATTTT. It encodes CASSRRERTDTQYF.

This chain connects TRBV29-1 to TRBJ2-3; 11 bases line up with TRBD1. The CDR3 loop spans 14 amino acids. Trimming took 6 bases from V and 4 from J; bases not matched to a gene: 6. From germline, CDR1 is SQVTM and CDR2 ANQGSEA. The chain's CDR3 is CSVPGQGEPDTQYF. The CDR3 DNA sequence: TGCAGCGTACCGGGACAGGGGGAGCCAGATACGCAGTATTTT.

V is TRBV15 and J is TRBJ2-1, with TRBD2 identical over 9 bases. This CDR3 contains 15 residues. CDR1 and CDR2 (germline): LNHNV, YYDKDF (reference sequence). V lost 0 bases, J lost 7 bases, and 4 bases stayed unmatched. CDR3 sequence: CATSRDLGLANEQFF. The CDR3 DNA reads TGTGCCACCAGCAGAGATTTGGGACTAGCTAATGAGCAGTTCTTC.

With regard to this clone: The same CDR3 is also encoded by other DNA sequences in this sample. The chain uses TRBV7-8 and TRBJ2-5; D is possibly TRBD1 (6 bases). The ends were cut back, 5 bases at V and 1 base at J, with 17 bases in the middle. The CDR3 runs to 16 residues. Germline lookup yields CDR1 SGHVS and CDR2 FQNEAQ. The CDR3 sequence is CASSTLSQQGQETQYF. The CDR3 DNA reads TGTGCCAGCAGCACCCTTTCGCAACAGGGCCAAGAGACCCAGTACTTC.

The chain links TRBV30 to TRBJ2-1, with a weak D call TRBD1 (6 bases). V dropped 5 bases and J dropped 6 bases, with 20 bases sitting between them. Germline-derived CDR1 and CDR2 are GTSNPN and SVGIG (reference sequence). CDR3 length: 15 amino acids. The CDR3 DNA reads TGTGCCTGGTTACAGGGTTTGGGGTTTTTCAATGAGCAGTTCTTC. Protein sequence: CAWLQGLGFFNEQFF.

V gene TRBV4-2 combines with J gene TRBJ1-1; D is unclear. The CDR3 runs to 16 residues. V lost 4 bases and J lost 1, with 16 bases in between. Germline assignment: CDR1 LGHNA and CDR2 YNFKEQ. CDR3 loop: CASSPLYRTGNTEAFF. CDR3 bases: TGTGCCAGCAGCCCCCTTTATAGGACGGGGAACACTGAAGCTTTCTTT.

The chain couples TRBV25-1 to TRBJ1-3; D is undetermined. Trimming pared 3 bases from V and 3 bases from J, leaving 12 bases between. The CDR3 has 15 amino acids. Germline CDR1 is MGHDK and CDR2 is SYGVNS. CDR3 in amino acids: CASSEPPGRGNTIYF. The CDR3, as DNA: TGTGCCAGCAGTGAGCCCCCGGGCCGTGGAAACACCATATATTTT.

The chain combines TRBV6-5 with TRBJ1-1; TRBD1 matches 9 bases. The CDR3 has 14 amino acids. J lost 11 bases, V lost 2 bases, and 9 bases had no gene match. Germline V gene lookup returns CDR1 MNHEY and CDR2 SVGAGI. CDR3 sequence: CASSYRTTGGRAFF. DNA of the CDR3: TGTGCCAGCAGTTACCGGACAACAGGGGGCCGCGCTTTCTTT.

Notes on this clone: The sample has other DNA sequences that encode this CDR3 too. This sequence joins TRBV7-9 and TRBJ1-2; D unclear. The CDR3 consists of 15 residues. V was clipped by 5 bases and J by 4 bases, with 17 bases between them. Per the germline V gene, CDR1 is SEHNR and CDR2 is FQNEAQ (reference sequence). CDR3 sequence: CASSVVEVYAYGYTF. CDR3 sequence (DNA): TGTGCCAGCAGCGTGGTGGAGGTCTATGCCTATGGCTACACCTTC. Looking up the rest from reference TRBV7-9 and TRBJ1-2 gives the full variable domain: DTGVSQNPRHKITKRGQNVTFRCDPISEHNRLYWYRQTLGQGPEFLTYFQNEAQLEKSRLLSDRFSAERPKGSFSTLEIQRTEQGDSAMYLCASSVVEVYAYGYTFGSGTRLTVV.

The chain joins TRBV29-1 to TRBJ2-2; TRBD2 matches 14 bases. The trim removed 6 bases at V and 6 bases at J, leaving 3 bases unmatched. Germline V lookup: CDR1 SQVTM, CDR2 ANQGSEA. CDR3 size: 14 residues. CDR3: CSVRLAGGPGELFF. CDR3 sequence (DNA): TGCAGCGTACGACTAGCGGGAGGGCCCGGGGAGCTGTTTTTT.

V gene TRBV29-1 combines with J gene TRBJ2-3; 9 bases map to TRBD1. The CDR3 has 14 residues. V gave up 6 bases and J gave up 4 bases; unmatched junction bases: 8. The germline gives CDR1 SQVTM, CDR2 ANQGSEA. The CDR3: CSVLDRGESDTQYF. As DNA, the CDR3 is TGCAGCGTACTTGACAGGGGGGAGTCAGATACGCAGTATTTT.

The chain combines TRBV4-3 with TRBJ2-1, with D perhaps TRBD1 (6 bases). The CDR3 totals 17 residues. Per the germline V gene, CDR1 is LGHNA and CDR2 is YSLEER. V lost 0 bases, J lost 5 bases, and 17 bases lay in between. CDR3 amino acids: CASSQDVFGTIHNEQFF. CDR3 sequence (DNA): TGCGCCAGCAGCCAAGATGTGTTCGGGACAATCCACAATGAGCAGTTCTTC.

This clone was counted ten times or more. Distinct nucleotide sequences in the sample also encode this CDR3. J is TRBJ2-7 and V is TRBV6-6, with a tentative D call TRBD2 (5 bases). Germline V gene data show CDR1 as MNHNY and CDR2 as SVGAGI (reference sequence). This CDR3 comprises 12 residues. V was pared by 6 bases and J by 2 bases, with 8 bases between. The DNA for the CDR3 is TGTGCCAGCAGATCACTAGCCTACGAGCAGTACTTC. It encodes CASRSLAYEQYF.

The gene calls are TRBV2 and TRBJ2-3; 16 nucleotides agree with TRBD2. CDR1 SNHLY and CDR2 FYNNEI come from the germline V gene. The CDR3 sequence is 17 residues long. Germline trimming cut 5 bases from V and 5 bases from J; bases unmatched to any gene: 7. CDR3 in DNA: TGTGCCAGCAGTCCCGGGACTAGCGGGAGGGCCAAAGATACGCAGTATTTT. Translation gives CASSPGTSGRAKDTQYF. Full variable domain (missing parts from reference TRBV2 and TRBJ2-3): EPEVTQTPSHQVTQMGQEVILRCVPISNHLYFYWYRQILGQKVEFLVSFYNNEISEKSEIFDDQFSVERPDGSNFTLKIRSTKLEDSAMYFCASSPGTSGRAKDTQYFGPGTRLTVL.

The rearrangement joins TRBV27 to TRBJ2-7; tentative D call: TRBD1 (5 bases). Germline-derived CDR1 and CDR2 are MNHEY and SMNVEV (reference sequence). Trimming cost V 3 bases and J 7 bases, with 10 bases left between them. This CDR3 has 12 amino acids. CDR3 sequence reads: CASSLLGEEQYF. DNA of the CDR3: TGTGCCAGCAGTTTGTTAGGGGAAGAGCAGTACTTC.

The table lists this clone with many counts. The chain couples TRBV5-6 to TRBJ2-6; D gene ambiguous. CDR1 is SGHDT and CDR2 is YYEEEE in the germline V gene. The CDR3 extends over 14 amino acids. V was clipped by 0 bases and J by 2 bases, with 3 bases between them. The CDR3 loop is CASSLETGANVLTF. The DNA of the CDR3 is TGTGCCAGCAGCTTGGAGACTGGGGCCAACGTCCTGACTTTC.

The chain recombines TRBV2 with TRBJ2-1; no clear D gene. The CDR3 has 11 residues. V was pared by 4 bases and J by 9 bases, with 7 bases between. From germline, CDR1 is SNHLY and CDR2 FYNNEI. The chain's CDR3 is CASSGWVEQFF. CDR3 bases: TGTGCCAGCAGTGGGTGGGTTGAGCAGTTCTTC. The full variable domain, completed using reference TRBV2 and TRBJ2-1, is EPEVTQTPSHQVTQMGQEVILRCVPISNHLYFYWYRQILGQKVEFLVSFYNNEISEKSEIFDDQFSVERPDGSNFTLKIRSTKLEDSAMYFCASSGWVEQFFGPGTRLTVL.

The chain uses TRBV6-5 and TRBJ2-1; D assignment may be TRBD1 or TRBD2 (7 bases each). CDR1 and CDR2 from the germline V gene are MNHEY and SVGAGI. Trimming shortened V by 6 bases and J by 7 bases, and 13 bases separated the two germline ends. The CDR3 spans 13 residues. The CDR3 DNA is TGTGCCAGCAGCCAGCAGGGGGGGAATGAGCAGTTCTTC. As protein: CASSQQGGNEQFF.

By sample fraction, this clone is medium-sized. The chain combines TRBV4-3 with TRBJ2-1; a weak D match, TRBD2 (5 bases). Germline CDR1 LGHNA, CDR2 YSLEER. The ends were cut back, 1 base at V and 1 base at J, with 11 bases in the middle. This CDR3 region has 16 residues. The CDR3 region has the DNA TGCGCCAGCAGCCAAGGTGTAAGCGGTTCCTACAATGAGCAGTTCTTC. This codes for CASSQGVSGSYNEQFF.

This clone was seen repeatedly, ten times or more. The rearrangement uses TRBV6-4 and TRBJ2-3, with 7 bases aligning to TRBD1. Losses at the gene ends were 2 bases for V and 9 bases for J; bases not matched to a gene: 8. This CDR3 contains 14 residues. CDR1 MRHNA and CDR2 SNTAGT come from the germline V gene. The CDR3 sequence is CASSDSPTGATQYF. CDR3 sequence (DNA): TGTGCCAGCAGTGACAGTCCTACAGGGGCGACGCAGTATTTT.

This clone was seen only a few times. The V gene is TRBV2, the J gene TRBJ2-1; TRBD2 aligns across 8 bases. Germline V gene data show CDR1 as SNHLY and CDR2 as FYNNEI. The V segment lost 7 bases and the J segment 3 bases; nucleotides outside the gene matches: 5. The CDR3 length is 14 residues. CDR3 sequence (DNA): TGTGCCAGCACCTGGGGGACTAGCTACAATGAGCAGTTCTTC. Protein: CASTWGTSYNEQFF.